The present T cell receptor (beta chain) was sequenced within a study of monozygotic twins with inflammatory bowel disease. Study-wide results and limits: Differences in immunosuppressive treatment may have been a source of added variability in patient repertoires. Healthy twins showed more clonotype sharing with others than IBD patients, especially patients with disease activity.

CDR1 and CDR2 from the germline V gene are SGHDN and FVKESK. This CDR3 is 14 amino acids long. From its re-call of the 5' RACE reads, TCRdb lists each CDR3 protein once, without DNA. Its clone listing holds roughly 330,000 distinct CDR3 sequences. In regard to this clonotype: The target antigen is unknown.

The receptor was isolated from a human donor with ulcerative colitis or Crohn's disease, or a healthy co-twin of an affected twin (not recorded which). The gene calls are TRBV14 and TRBJ2-1. Sequences were obtained from blood. CDR3 residues: CASSQESDYNEQFF.